A selection of T cell receptor beta chains follows, all from one sample in a study of blood T cell repertoires in COVID-19. Sequencing used immunoSEQ multiplex PCR; TCRdb keeps in-frame clones, though not all of them. The sample has 250,000 or so clones, 84% seen once. The sequenced sample was PBMCs or T cells enriched from blood (not recorded which). Receptors were obtained from a man between 60 and 75 years old who had recovered from COVID-19. CDR3s include the opening cysteine and the closing phenylalanine or tryptophan. The order of the fields is V gene, D gene, J gene, clone size, CDR3 DNA, CDR3 protein. A D gene is named only where the DNA matches it firmly. Not all rows give a size; the values are once, few, many and, for expanded clones, a class.

V gene: TRBV2; D gene: NA; J gene: TRBJ1-2; clone size: once; CDR3 DNA: TGTGCCAGCAACAAAGCGGGACTTAACTATGGCTACACCTTC; CDR3 protein: CASNKAGLNYGYTF
V gene: TRBV28; D gene: NA; J gene: TRBJ1-5; clone size: NA; CDR3 DNA: TGTGCCAGCAGTTTCCAGGGTAGCAATCAGCCCCAGCATTTT; CDR3 protein: CASSFQGSNQPQHF
V gene: TRBV19; D gene: NA; J gene: TRBJ1-2; clone size: NA; CDR3 DNA: TGTGCCAGTAGACGAGCCCTGGGGGACTACTATGGCTACACCTTC; CDR3 protein: CASRRALGDYYGYTF
V gene: TRBV30; D gene: NA; J gene: TRBJ1-2; clone size: few; CDR3 DNA: TGTGCCGGAGCAGGGATCTATGGCTACACCTTC; CDR3 protein: CAGAGIYGYTF
V gene: TRBV2; D gene: NA; J gene: TRBJ1-6; clone size: NA; CDR3 DNA: TGTGCCAGCAGTGAAGTATACAGTGCCTATAATTCACCCCTCCACTTT; CDR3 protein: CASSEVYSAYNSPLHF
V gene: TRBV4-1; D gene: TRBD1; J gene: TRBJ1-4; clone size: NA; CDR3 DNA: TGCGCCAGCAGCCAAGAATGGGGGACAGTCAATGAAAAACTGTTTTTT; CDR3 protein: CASSQEWGTVNEKLFF
V gene: TRBV30; D gene: NA; J gene: TRBJ1-2; clone size: NA; CDR3 DNA: TGTGCCTGGGAAGTGGAGACGGGAGGTGGCTACACCTTC; CDR3 protein: CAWEVETGGGYTF
V gene: TRBV7-2; D gene: TRBD1; J gene: TRBJ1-6; clone size: NA; CDR3 DNA: TGTGCCAGCAGCAGGGGGGGGACAGGGAATTCACCCCTCCACTTT; CDR3 protein: CASSRGGTGNSPLHF
V gene: TRBV3-1/TRBV3-2; D gene: NA; J gene: TRBJ1-1; clone size: NA; CDR3 DNA: TGTGCCAGCAGCCAAGTACAGGGTGGAACTGAAGCTTTCTTT; CDR3 protein: CASSQVQGGTEAFF
V gene: TRBV18; D gene: TRBD2; J gene: TRBJ2-5; clone size: once; CDR3 DNA: TGTGCCAGCTCCCCTGGACTCGAAGCGGGAACCGAGGAGACCCAGTACTTC; CDR3 protein: CASSPGLEAGTEETQYF
V gene: TRBV5-1; D gene: NA; J gene: TRBJ2-1; clone size: few; CDR3 DNA: TGCGCCAGCAGCTCCGGGGCCCTTGGTGGGGGGTCCTACAATGAGCAGTTCTTC; CDR3 protein: CASSSGALGGGSYNEQFF